This T cell receptor beta chain was obtained from a study of cytomegalovirus exposure and HLA in healthy donors. General study findings and limits: In a later analysis, productive TCRs from donors in an Asian-associated ancestry cluster reportedly carried fewer N-insertions than the cohort mean. Accurate HLA-A and HLA-B prediction from TCR beta sequences was reported for most subjects. Overall, around 160 TCR beta chains were annotated as cytomegalovirus-associated. When analyzed later, a missense DCLRE1C variant was found to be linked to TCR beta V- and J-gene trimming.

The V and J ends lost 7 bases and 5 bases, in that order; junction bases with no gene match: 7. The CDR3 consists of 13 residues. CDR1 is MDHEN, CDR2 SYDVKM, per germline. As regards this clone: The antigen is unknown.

The PCR made use of 60 Vbeta and 13 Jbeta primers. TCRdb's table, derived via immunoSEQ multiplex PCR, lists solely in-frame clones and lacks some. The sample lists under 250,000 clones; 81% were seen once. The sample was PBMCs. The chain recombines TRBV28 with TRBJ2-5; TRBD1 matches 7 bases. The source of this sequence is a woman aged 55-75 years in good health and CMV-seropositive. The CDR3 DNA follows: TGTGCCAGCACCAACAGGGGTGGGGAGACCCAGTACTTC. It yields the protein CASTNRGGETQYF.